A selection of T cell receptor beta chains follows, all from one sample in a study of shared clonotypes between healthy human individuals. The table came from immunoSEQ multiplex PCR; TCRdb's copy has only in-frame clones and leaves some out. The repertoire holds about 1 million clones, with about 75% as singletons. Specimen: memory CD4+ T cells sorted from blood. These receptors all stem from a man between 18 and 29 years old in good health. Both conserved end residues are part of each CDR3. Only some rows state a clone size, as once, few, many or a class for expanded clones.

clone_size: once; j_call: TRBJ2-5; v_call: TRBV4-3; cdr3_aa: CASSPGIVGETQYF
clone_size: .; j_call: TRBJ2-1; v_call: TRBV15; cdr3_aa: CATSTTGFVNEQFF
clone_size: few; j_call: TRBJ1-1; v_call: TRBV10-3; cdr3_aa: CAISRQGSTEAFF
clone_size: .; j_call: TRBJ2-1; v_call: TRBV5-1; cdr3_aa: CASMSGGRANYNEQFF
clone_size: .; j_call: TRBJ2-7; v_call: TRBV15; cdr3_aa: CATSSGGEREQYF
clone_size: .; j_call: TRBJ2-3; v_call: TRBV10-3; cdr3_aa: CAIRTSTDTQYF
clone_size: .; j_call: TRBJ2-2; v_call: TRBV7-9; cdr3_aa: CASSPGTVRTGELFF
clone_size: .; j_call: TRBJ2-7; v_call: TRBV9; cdr3_aa: CASSARTSGGEQYF
clone_size: few; j_call: TRBJ2-2; v_call: TRBV19; cdr3_aa: CASSTQSAGELFF
clone_size: once; j_call: TRBJ1-1; v_call: TRBV6-1; cdr3_aa: CASRPGTGRTEAFF
clone_size: once; j_call: TRBJ2-5; v_call: TRBV11-3; cdr3_aa: CASSLGVAGGPETQYF
clone_size: .; j_call: TRBJ2-5; v_call: TRBV7-9; cdr3_aa: CASSSGGNYQETQYF
clone_size: .; j_call: TRBJ1-5; v_call: TRBV12-1; cdr3_aa: CASPLLGPRFNHPQHF
clone_size: .; j_call: TRBJ1-2; v_call: TRBV7-9; cdr3_aa: CASSRTGYGYTF
clone_size: .; j_call: TRBJ2-1; v_call: TRBV7-2; cdr3_aa: CASSSLSSGRLNEQFF
clone_size: .; j_call: TRBJ1-6; v_call: TRBV7-3; cdr3_aa: CASSPSGGAGSPLHF
clone_size: .; j_call: TRBJ1-2; v_call: TRBV6-6; cdr3_aa: CASSNRGNGYTF
clone_size: .; j_call: TRBJ2-7; v_call: TRBV18; cdr3_aa: CASSLMGRGYEQYF
clone_size: .; j_call: TRBJ1-6; v_call: TRBV7-2; cdr3_aa: CASSLGGQYNSPLHF
clone_size: .; j_call: TRBJ2-7; v_call: TRBV7-2; cdr3_aa: CASSLNFGLPYEQYF
clone_size: .; j_call: TRBJ2-2; v_call: TRBV9; cdr3_aa: CASNVGETGELFF
clone_size: .; j_call: TRBJ1-1; v_call: TRBV25-1; cdr3_aa: CASRSEVHFRDTEAFF
clone_size: .; j_call: TRBJ2-1; v_call: TRBV7-3; cdr3_aa: CASSSWGGIEQFF
clone_size: .; j_call: TRBJ1-6; v_call: TRBV30; cdr3_aa: CAFREQGASPLHF
clone_size: .; j_call: TRBJ2-5; v_call: TRBV6-1; cdr3_aa: CASSEGFPEGTQYF
clone_size: .; j_call: TRBJ2-6; v_call: TRBV5-1; cdr3_aa: CASSPGQGELSGANVLTF
clone_size: few; j_call: TRBJ2-6; v_call: TRBV19; cdr3_aa: CASSIVGDSGANVLTF
clone_size: many; j_call: TRBJ1-6; v_call: TRBV25-1; cdr3_aa: CASSESGGRSYSPLHF